This T cell receptor (beta chain) was captured in a study of cytomegalovirus exposure and HLA in healthy donors. Study-wide results and limits: As was reported, the HLA-A and HLA-B alleles of most subjects were accurately predicted from TCR beta sequences. Owing to their indistinguishability, certain V segments, notably TRBV6-2 and TRBV6-3, were excluded. Altogether, 160 or so TCR beta chains were recorded as cytomegalovirus-associated.

Of note for this clone: Its target is not known.

Primers: 60 Vbeta forward and 13 Jbeta reverse. Sequenced by immunoSEQ multiplex PCR; TCRdb stores in-frame clones only, minus some. The sample lists about 200,000 clones; over 60% were seen once. V gave up 0 bases and J gave up 4 bases; unmatched junction bases: 6. This CDR3 has 16 amino acids. The germline gives CDR1 SGDLS, CDR2 YYNGEE. V gene TRBV9 combines with J gene TRBJ2-3; 9 nucleotides match TRBD1. The TCR originated in a man between 18 and 35 years old in good health and CMV-seronegative. Source material: PBMCs. The CDR3 reads CASSVGGTGTSDTQYF. CDR3 DNA: TGTGCCAGCAGCGTAGGGGGGACAGGGACATCAGATACGCAGTATTTT.